Shown below are 21 T cell receptor beta chains from a single sample sequenced in a study of blood T cell repertoires in COVID-19. Profiling relied on immunoSEQ multiplex PCR, and the TCRdb table lists in-frame clones only, not all of them. The sample includes 55,000 to 65,000 clones, 75% to 90% seen only once; the top ten take roughly 7.6%. The sample taken for sequencing was peripheral blood. These receptor sequences come from a human donor with active COVID-19. The donor label of this sample is uncertain.

Written as DNA, the CDR3 is TGTGCCAGCTCACGGACAGGGGGCCAACTTTACGAGCAGTACTTC. It encodes CASSRTGGQLYEQYF. The V and J genes are TRBV18 and TRBJ2-7, with TRBD1 identical over 11 bases. The CDR3 extends over 15 amino acids. V was clipped by 4 bases and J by 4 bases; unmatched bases: 6. Per the germline V gene, CDR1 is KGHSH and CDR2 is LQKENI.

This clone showed up just once. For the CDR3, the DNA is TGTGCCAGCAGCCCGACAGCGCGCATGAACACTGAAGCTTTCTTT. This translates into CASSPTARMNTEAFF. The rearrangement uses TRBV7-2 and TRBJ1-1; a possible D gene is TRBD1 (5 bases). CDR1 and CDR2 from the germline V gene are SGHTA and FQGNSA. The CDR3 sequence is 15 residues long. Trimming took off 5 bases at V and 0 bases at J, with 13 bases between the two ends.

In the case of this clone: The same CDR3 also results from other DNA sequences found in this sample. This chain joins TRBV7-9 and TRBJ1-4; 10 nucleotides agree with TRBD1. CDR1 and CDR2 from the germline V gene are SEHNR and FQNEAQ (reference sequence). CDR3 size: 14 residues. With 4 bases clipped from V and 6 bases from J, the junction kept 2 bases outside the gene matches. The CDR3 here is CASSSDRGDEKLFF. CDR3 sequence (DNA): TGTGCCAGCAGCTCGGACAGGGGGGATGAAAAACTGTTTTTT.

The CDR3 protein is CASSQDGAGSYNSPLHF. The CDR3 bases are TGCGCCAGCAGCCAAGACGGTGCGGGCTCTTATAATTCACCCCTCCACTTT. This chain uses TRBV4-3 with TRBJ1-6; no firm D call. The length of the CDR3 is 17 residues. Deletions cut 0 bases from V and 4 bases from J, with 13 bases between. Germline V CDR1 and CDR2: LGHNA, YSLEER.

The chain joins TRBV9 to TRBJ1-1; perhaps TRBD1 as D (5 bases). The CDR3 sequence is 13 residues long. Germline values: CDR1 SGDLS, CDR2 YYNGEE. Trimming stripped 3 bases from V and 4 bases from J, with 10 bases between. The CDR3 loop reads CASSEGVGTEAFF. The DNA of the CDR3 is TGTGCCAGCAGCGAAGGGGTGGGCACTGAAGCTTTCTTT.

This clone has a single count. This sequence joins TRBV11-2 and TRBJ2-2, with D possibly matching TRBD2 (6 bases). V was cut by 1 base and J by 7 bases, with 13 bases left in between. CDR3 length equals 15 residues. Germline V gives CDR1 SGHAT, CDR2 FQNNGV. CDR3: CASSLVLANFGELFF. The CDR3 nucleotides read TGTGCCAGCAGCTTAGTACTAGCAAATTTCGGGGAGCTGTTTTTT. The complete variable domain, with remaining parts taken from reference TRBV11-2 and TRBJ2-2, reads EAGVAQSPRYKIIEKRQSVAFWCNPISGHATLYWYQQILGQGPKLLIQFQNNGVVDDSQLPKDRFSAERLKGVDSTLKIQPAKLEDSAVYLCASSLVLANFGELFFGEGSRLTVL.

J is TRBJ2-2 and V is TRBV30; D perhaps matches TRBD1 (6 bases). CDR1 is GTSNPN and CDR2 is SVGIG in the germline V gene (reference sequence). V was trimmed by 0 bases and J by 5 bases, leaving 10 bases between them. This CDR3 contains 14 residues. CDR3 loop: CAWSVQGGTGELFF. DNA of the CDR3: TGTGCCTGGAGTGTACAGGGTGGAACCGGGGAGCTGTTTTTT.

This chain uses TRBV6-5 with TRBJ1-2; D is unclear. The V gene lost 0 bases and the J gene lost 8 bases, with 19 bases spanning the gap. Germline-derived CDR1 and CDR2 are MNHEY and SVGAGI. The CDR3 has 16 amino acids. In DNA form, the CDR3 reads TGTGCCAGCAGTTACTCGAGGGTACCGGTATCGGGCGGCTACACCTTC. Its protein product is CASSYSRVPVSGGYTF.

The J gene is TRBJ2-1, the V gene TRBV6-2 or TRBV6-3; 13 bases align to TRBD2. Per germline, CDR1 MNHEY and CDR2 SVGEGT. This CDR3 comprises 16 residues. V gave up 2 bases and J gave up 7 bases; unmatched junction bases: 5. The CDR3 sequence: CASSYRTSGSLNEQFF. CDR3 DNA sequence: TGTGCCAGCAGTTACAGGACTAGCGGGAGTCTAAATGAGCAGTTCTTC.

The chain uses TRBV7-8 and TRBJ2-1, with 9 bases that match TRBD1. J gave up 2 bases and V 6 bases, and 8 bases lay outside the gene matches. CDR3 size: 16 residues. In germline, CDR1 is SGHVS, CDR2 FQNEAQ. The CDR3 reads CASSLTRTGAYNEQFF. CDR3 in DNA: TGTGCCAGCAGTCTCACGAGGACAGGGGCCTACAATGAGCAGTTCTTC. The full variable domain, in which reference TRBV7-8 and TRBJ2-1 provide the parts outside the CDR3, is GAGVSQSPRYKVAKRGQDVALRCDPISGHVSLFWYQQALGQGPEFLTYFQNEAQLDKSGLPSDRFFAERPEGSVSTLKIQRTQQEDSAVYLCASSLTRTGAYNEQFFGPGTRLTVL.

J is TRBJ1-6 and V is TRBV2; the D is unclear. The CDR3 sequence is 16 residues long. Germline CDR1 and CDR2: SNHLY and FYNNEI. V was clipped by 6 bases and J by 0 bases, with 12 bases between them. CDR3 in DNA: TGTGCCAGCAGCCCGGGGAGCAGCTCCTATAATTCACCCCTCCACTTT. The encoded protein is CASSPGSSSYNSPLHF.

The chain couples TRBV7-3 to TRBJ2-3, with TRBD2 matching over 15 bases. The germline CDR1 and CDR2 sequences are SGHTA and FQGTGA. The V gene end was trimmed by 2 bases and the J gene end by 3 bases; junction bases not matched to a gene: 6. The CDR3 extends over 18 amino acids. CDR3 sequence (DNA): TGTGCCAGCAGCTTAGGGACTAGCGGGAGGAGGGGTACAGATACGCAGTATTTT. Its translation is CASSLGTSGRRGTDTQYF. Filled out from reference TRBV7-3 and TRBJ2-3, the complete variable domain reads GAGVSQTPSNKVTEKGKYVELRCDPISGHTALYWYRQSLGQGPEFLIYFQGTGAADDSGLPNDRFFAVRPEGSVSTLKIQRTERGDSAVYLCASSLGTSGRRGTDTQYFGPGTRLTVL.

V is TRBV20-1 and J is TRBJ1-2; TRBD1 agrees at 7 bases. This CDR3 has 11 amino acids. CDR1 and CDR2 from the germline V gene are DFQATT and SNEGSKA (reference sequence). J gave up 6 bases and V 6 bases, and 4 bases lay outside the gene matches. CDR3 sequence: CSARQGDGYTF. The CDR3 DNA reads TGCAGTGCCCGACAGGGTGATGGCTACACCTTC.

The chain combines TRBV28 with TRBJ2-5; 9 bases agree with TRBD2. Per germline, CDR1 MDHEN and CDR2 SYDVKM. The CDR3 totals 15 residues. After removal of 3 bases from V and 2 bases from J, the junction contained 4 bases not matched to a gene. The DNA for the CDR3 is TGTGCCAGCAGTTTCGGGACTAGCTCACAAGAGACCCAGTACTTC. Its protein is CASSFGTSSQETQYF.

V and J are TRBV6-2 or TRBV6-3 and TRBJ2-7, with 11 bases lining up with TRBD2. Germline V gene data show CDR1 as MNHEY and CDR2 as SVGEGT. The CDR3 runs 16 residues. Trimming took 5 bases from V and 2 from J; bases not matched to a gene: 8. DNA of the CDR3: TGTGCCAGCAGTCCCCATACTAGCGGGGGTACCTACGAGCAGTACTTC. It translates to CASSPHTSGGTYEQYF.

There are a few counts of this clone. This chain connects TRBV4-3 to TRBJ2-7; perhaps TRBD1 as D (6 bases). Germline lookup yields CDR1 LGHNA and CDR2 YSLEER. The V and J ends lost 2 bases and 5 bases respectively, with 16 bases between them. The CDR3 has 15 residues. In DNA form, the CDR3 reads TGCGCCAGCAGCCAACATGGACAGACATTAAACGAGCAGTACTTC. Translation: CASSQHGQTLNEQYF.

The chain links TRBV3-1 (or the pseudogene TRBV3-2) to TRBJ2-3, with TRBD2 identical over 8 bases. CDR3 size: 16 residues. V gave up 2 bases and J gave up 0 bases; unmatched junction bases: 4. CDR1 and CDR2 from the germline V gene are LGHDT and YNNKEL (reference sequence). CDR3 amino acids: CASSQTRLASTDTQYF. As DNA, the CDR3 is TGTGCCAGCAGCCAAACGAGACTAGCGAGCACAGATACGCAGTATTTT.

This chain links TRBV9 with TRBJ2-3, with TRBD2 matching 9 bases. The germline gives CDR1 SGDLS, CDR2 YYNGEE. The CDR3 is 17 amino acids. The V and J ends lost 0 bases and 2 bases, in that order; junction bases with no gene match: 7. The CDR3 bases are TGTGCCAGCAGCGTAGCCGGGACTAGCCCGATCACAGATACGCAGTATTTT. This codes for CASSVAGTSPITDTQYF.

This clone has a single count. This chain uses TRBV5-1 with TRBJ1-1; D gene uncertain. The CDR3 has 17 amino acids. With 0 bases removed from V and 0 bases from J, the gap between germline ends came to 15 bases. Germline V CDR1 and CDR2: SGHRS, YFSETQ. In DNA form, the CDR3 reads TGCGCCAGCAGCTTGGCCCCAGGTATAGTTATGAACACTGAAGCTTTCTTT. Translated: CASSLAPGIVMNTEAFF.

This clone was found once. V is TRBV5-6 and J is TRBJ2-7, with 8 bases lining up with TRBD2. The germline V gene has CDR1 SGHDT and CDR2 YYEEEE. The CDR3 consists of 15 residues. J was trimmed by 3 bases and V by 0 bases; bases with no gene match: 5. Written as DNA, the CDR3 is TGTGCCAGCAGCTTGGGTTTAGCGGGATTCTACGAGCAGTACTTC. This encodes CASSLGLAGFYEQYF.

The rearrangement links TRBV12-5 to TRBJ1-1, with 9 positions matching TRBD1. With V trimmed by 5 bases and J by 0 bases, 4 bases remained unmatched. The V gene's germline CDR1 is LGHNT and CDR2 FRNRAP. This CDR3 has 15 amino acids. The CDR3 nucleotides read TGTGCTAGTGGTCCAGGGACAGGGATGAACACTGAAGCTTTCTTT. This codes for CASGPGTGMNTEAFF.